Listed below are T cell receptor beta chains from one sample, sequenced in a study of cytomegalovirus exposure and HLA in healthy donors. Some clones are missing from TCRdb's copy, which holds only in-frame ones; the method was immunoSEQ multiplex PCR. The table includes some 220,000 clones, around four fifths detected once. Input material: PBMCs. All receptors derive from a boy aged 5 to 17 in good health and CMV-seronegative. CDR3s include the opening cysteine and the closing phenylalanine or tryptophan. The D gene is left open where the match is weak. Expanded clones get a size class; other rows say once, few or many, or leave the size out.

>NA|TRBJ1-1|TRBD1|TRBV6-6
CAIWPGQANTEAFF
TGTGCCATTTGGCCGGGACAGGCGAACACTGAAGCTTTCTTT
>few|TRBJ1-2|NA|TRBV7-2
CASSPIGVNYGYTF
TGTGCCAGCAGCCCTATAGGGGTCAATTATGGCTACACCTTC
>NA|TRBJ2-7|TRBD2|TRBV5-1
CASSLRGGQGEQYF
TGCGCCAGCAGCTTGAGGGGAGGGCAGGGCGAGCAGTACTTC
>NA|TRBJ2-7|NA|TRBV5-4
CASSLAESSYEQYF
TGTGCCAGCAGCTTGGCTGAGAGCTCCTACGAGCAGTACTTC
>NA|TRBJ2-3|TRBD2|TRBV30
CAWSVRSGATDTQYF
TGTGCCTGGAGTGTTAGAAGCGGGGCAACAGATACGCAGTATTTT
>NA|TRBJ2-3|TRBD2|TRBV29-1
CSVEAGGSTDTQYF
TGCAGCGTTGAAGCGGGAGGCAGCACAGATACGCAGTATTTT
>NA|TRBJ1-2|NA|TRBV27
CASSLDGEDFNGYTF
TGTGCCAGCAGTTTAGACGGGGAGGATTTCAATGGCTACACCTTC
>once|TRBJ2-1|TRBD2|TRBV7-2
CASSTPRSSGEYNEQFF
TGTGCCAGCAGCACCCCCCGGTCTAGCGGAGAGTACAATGAGCAGTTCTTC
>once|TRBJ1-1|TRBD1|TRBV7-9
CASDDRGMAFF
TGTGCCAGCGACGACAGGGGAATGGCTTTCTTT
>NA|TRBJ1-1|TRBD1|TRBV19
CASSIIHLGTGTGNGAFF
TGTGCCAGTAGTATAATACACTTGGGGACCGGGACAGGCAATGGAGCTTTCTTT
>NA|TRBJ2-5|TRBD2|TRBV7-9
CASSFQAGSPAQTQYF
TGTGCCAGCAGCTTCCAAGCGGGATCACCTGCGCAGACCCAGTACTTC
>NA|TRBJ2-7|TRBD2|TRBV4-1
CASSPPKSGGYEQYF
TGCGCCAGCAGCCCGCCCAAGAGCGGGGGTTACGAGCAGTACTTC
>once|TRBJ1-5|TRBD1|TRBV5-1
CASRVGGLTGDDQPQHF
TGCGCCAGCAGAGTTGGGGGCCTGACAGGGGATGATCAGCCCCAGCATTTT
>NA|TRBJ1-2|NA|TRBV19
CASRGNRDGRTTNYGYTF
TGTGCCAGTAGGGGGAACCGGGACGGCCGGACTACTAACTATGGCTACACCTTC
>NA|TRBJ2-3|TRBD2|TRBV5-1
CASQSRTSGGLPFTDTQYF
TGCGCCAGCCAAAGCAGGACTAGCGGGGGGCTCCCGTTCACAGATACGCAGTATTTT
>once|TRBJ1-1|NA|TRBV19
CASGTRGGGGDTEAFF
TGTGCCAGTGGGACCAGGGGCGGCGGGGGAGACACTGAAGCTTTCTTT
>NA|TRBJ1-4|NA|TRBV6-1
CASSGGDEKLFF
TGTGCCAGCAGCGGAGGGGACGAAAAACTGTTTTTT
>NA|TRBJ2-1|TRBD2|TRBV7-6
CASSSHAGGNSYNEQFF
TGTGCCAGCAGCTCCCACGCGGGGGGTAATTCCTACAATGAGCAGTTCTTC
>once|TRBJ2-7|TRBD2|TRBV5-1
CATRIAGGEYEQYF
TGCGCCACCAGGATAGCGGGGGGCGAATACGAGCAGTACTTC
>few|TRBJ2-7|NA|TRBV7-9
CASSLNPASSYEQYF
TGTGCCAGCAGCTTAAACCCAGCTAGCTCCTACGAGCAGTACTTC
>NA|TRBJ2-7|TRBD1|TRBV7-9
CASSYRGMPYEQYF
TGTGCCAGCAGCTACAGGGGGATGCCCTACGAGCAGTACTTC
>NA|TRBJ2-1|TRBD2|TRBV11-3
CASSSLRNGGGPGDEQFF
TGTGCCAGCAGCTCCCTAAGAAATGGCGGGGGGCCTGGGGATGAGCAGTTCTTC
>NA|TRBJ2-2|NA|TRBV4-1
CASSQVRVRAGELFF
TGCGCCAGCAGCCAAGTCAGGGTTCGCGCCGGGGAGCTGTTTTTT
>NA|TRBJ2-1|TRBD2|TRBV19
CASTSLAGVSGEQFF
TGTGCCAGTACCTCACTAGCGGGGGTTTCTGGTGAGCAGTTCTTC
>NA|TRBJ2-7|TRBD1|TRBV19
CASSIGTGNYEQYF
TGTGCCAGTAGTATTGGGACAGGGAATTACGAGCAGTACTTC
>NA|TRBJ1-2|NA|TRBV6-5
CASRLQGLNGYTF
TGTGCCAGCAGACTCCAGGGTCTTAATGGCTACACCTTC
>once|TRBJ1-6|TRBD1|TRBV5-1
CASSAGQGNSPLHF
TGCGCCAGCAGCGCGGGACAGGGAAATTCACCCCTCCACTTT
>NA|TRBJ1-1|NA|TRBV27
CASKWGQNTEAFF
TGTGCCAGCAAATGGGGACAGAACACTGAAGCTTTCTTT
>NA|TRBJ2-7|TRBD1|TRBV27
CASSLSPGQVGAYEQYF
TGTGCCAGCAGTTTATCGCCTGGACAGGTCGGGGCCTACGAGCAGTACTTC
>NA|TRBJ2-5|TRBD2|TRBV10-3
CATHSGGASETQYF
TGTGCCACGCATAGCGGGGGGGCCAGCGAGACCCAGTACTTC
>NA|TRBJ1-2|NA|TRBV7-2
CASSPSYGYTF
TGTGCCAGCAGCCCGTCCTATGGCTACACCTTC
>once|TRBJ2-7|NA|TRBV18
CASSPPGGRDEQYF
TGTGCCAGCTCACCACCTGGAGGGCGGGACGAGCAGTACTTC
>NA|TRBJ2-2|NA|TRBV21-1
CASSNAGRMTGELFF
TGTGCCAGCAGCAACGCAGGGCGAATGACCGGGGAGCTGTTTTTT
>NA|TRBJ2-1|NA|TRBV7-3
CASSPSTYNEQFF
TGTGCCAGCAGCCCGTCAACTTACAATGAGCAGTTCTTC
>NA|TRBJ2-7|TRBD2|TRBV6-5
CASRLMGLAGDEQYF
TGTGCCAGCAGACTTATGGGACTAGCGGGAGACGAGCAGTACTTC
>few|TRBJ2-7|NA|TRBV5-6
CASGTTGPYEQYF
TGTGCCAGCGGGACGACAGGACCTTACGAGCAGTACTTC
>NA|TRBJ1-1|NA|TRBV5-1
CASSAGSGINTEAFF
TGCGCCAGCAGCGCTGGGTCAGGGATAAACACTGAAGCTTTCTTT
>few|TRBJ2-1|NA|TRBV7-9
CASSWRVNYNEQFF
TGTGCCAGCTCTTGGCGGGTCAACTACAATGAGCAGTTCTTC
>NA|TRBJ2-3|TRBD1|TRBV23-1
CASSQATGVGTDTQYF
TGCGCCAGCAGTCAGGCGACAGGGGTAGGCACAGATACGCAGTATTTT
>NA|TRBJ2-1|TRBD2|TRBV4-1
CASSRDQTSGGWEQFF
TGCGCCAGCAGCCGGGACCAGACTAGCGGGGGGTGGGAGCAGTTCTTC
>NA|TRBJ2-7|NA|TRBV30
CAWSPLASYEQYF
TGTGCCTGGAGCCCACTAGCTTCCTACGAGCAGTACTTC
>NA|TRBJ1-5|NA|TRBV6-1
CASSSTAHQPQHF
TGTGCCAGCAGTTCGACAGCCCATCAGCCCCAGCATTTT
>NA|TRBJ2-7|NA|TRBV2
CASSDGGAEGEQYF
TGTGCCAGCAGTGATGGGGGGGCAGAGGGGGAGCAGTACTTC
>NA|TRBJ1-1|NA|TRBV25-1
CASGGDQTYEAFF
TGTGCCAGCGGCGGGGACCAAACCTATGAAGCTTTCTTT
>NA|TRBJ2-7|NA|TRBV13
CASSLADTTYEQYF
TGTGCCAGCAGCTTAGCGGACACGACCTACGAGCAGTACTTC
>NA|TRBJ1-2|NA|TRBV13
CASSAGRGASGYTF
TGTGCCAGCAGCGCCGGTCGGGGGGCCTCTGGCTACACCTTC
>NA|TRBJ1-5|NA|TRBV19
CASSTSVNQPQHF
TGTGCCAGTAGTACTTCGGTCAATCAGCCCCAGCATTTT
>NA|TRBJ2-3|TRBD2|TRBV5-1
CASSFSGASGRTDTQYF
TGCGCCAGCAGCTTTTCAGGGGCTAGCGGGCGCACAGATACGCAGTATTTT
>NA|TRBJ2-7|TRBD1|TRBV11-2
CASSLATGTASGYEQYF
TGTGCCAGCAGCTTAGCAACCGGGACAGCCTCAGGCTACGAGCAGTACTTC
>NA|TRBJ2-7|NA|TRBV7-6
CASSLGMGGHEQYF
TGTGCCAGCAGCTTAGGAATGGGGGGGCATGAGCAGTACTTC
>NA|TRBJ2-7|TRBD1|TRBV5-6
CASSEPGGEQYF
TGTGCCAGCAGCGAACCAGGGGGCGAGCAGTACTTC
>once|TRBJ1-4|TRBD1|TRBV5-1
CASSLGQLYEKLFF
TGCGCCAGCAGCCTGGGACAGCTTTATGAAAAACTGTTTTTT
>NA|TRBJ2-5|NA|TRBV6-1
CASTGGRQETQYF
TGTGCCAGCACGGGGGGCAGACAAGAGACCCAGTACTTC
>NA|TRBJ1-2|TRBD1|TRBV7-9
CASSLWDRRDDGYTF
TGTGCCAGCAGCTTATGGGACAGGAGAGATGATGGCTACACCTTC